The 31 T cell receptor beta chains below all came from one sample that was sequenced in a study of CD8 T cells in ankylosing spondylitis listed by TCRdb under 2017. These receptors lack a known antigen. What the research found in general, with its limitations: Blood from ankylosing spondylitis patients appeared to be characterized by a TCR beta motif composed of about 8 highly homologous amino acid variants.

Receptors were amplified or captured by 5' RACE. The reads were generated on an Illumina HiSeq 2500. TCRdb reworked the public reads: Q25 trimming with fastp, MiXCR clone assembly, productive beta chains retained. Each CDR3 protein appears once, grouped with its most common genes and DNA. The sample has fewer than 500,000 distinct CDR3 sequences on record, about 25% of them singletons. About 0.9% of the sample lies in the top ten. The sequenced sample consisted of blood, either unsorted or a sorted T cell fraction (not recorded which). The source is a male donor with ankylosing spondylitis.

The rearrangement joins TRBV3-1 to TRBJ1-5, with unresolved D. From germline, CDR1 is LGHDT and CDR2 YNNKEL (reference sequence). V lost 4 bases and J lost 2, with 6 bases in between. The CDR3 has 13 amino acids. Written as DNA, the CDR3 is TGTGCCAGCAGCCCCTCGGGCAATCAGCCCCAGCATTTT. Encoded protein: CASSPSGNQPQHF.

This sequence joins TRBV20-1 and TRBJ2-3; D call uncertain. Germline V lookup: CDR1 DFQATT, CDR2 SNEGSKA (reference sequence). The V end lost 0 bases, the J end lost 6 bases, and 16 bases lay between the germline ends. CDR3 length: 15 amino acids. The CDR3 protein is CSARDLRSTHDTQYF. As DNA, the CDR3 is TGCAGTGCTAGAGATTTGAGAAGTACACACGATACGCAGTATTTT.

The chain recombines TRBV11-2 with TRBJ1-2; D uncertain. The CDR3 has 12 amino acids. The germline gives CDR1 SGHAT, CDR2 FQNNGV. Deletions cut 0 bases from V and 7 bases from J, with 6 bases between. The CDR3 spells CASSLERVGYTF. Written as DNA, the CDR3 is TGTGCCAGCAGCTTAGAGAGGGTTGGCTACACCTTC.

The chain is built from TRBV7-9 and TRBJ2-6; the D is unclear. The CDR3 runs to 15 residues. Trimming cost V 2 bases and J 2 bases, with 7 bases left between them. CDR1 SEHNR and CDR2 FQNEAQ come from the germline V gene (reference sequence). CDR3 in DNA: TGTGCCAGCAGCTTACGAGTCGCTGGGGCCAACGTCCTGACTTTC. Protein: CASSLRVAGANVLTF.

Comment on this clonotype: The junction departs from the called germline gene at one end, perhaps through a read error. This chain joins TRBV14 and TRBJ2-1; no definite D call. Germline CDR1 and CDR2: SGHDN and FVKESK. This CDR3 has 15 amino acids. CDR3 nucleotides: TGTGCCAGCAGCCACGATCCAGGTACCTACGATGAGCAGTTCTTC. This gives the protein CASSHDPGTYDEQFF.

The count of this clonotype is one. J is TRBJ2-5 and V is TRBV20-1; TRBD2 agrees at 7 bases. Trimming took 4 bases from V and 0 from J; bases not matched to a gene: 5. The CDR3 runs to 14 residues. The V gene's germline CDR1 is DFQATT and CDR2 SNEGSKA (reference sequence). DNA of the CDR3: TGCAGTGCTACTAGCGGATACTACCAAGAGACCCAGTACTTC. Its protein product is CSATSGYYQETQYF.

This clonotype has only a few counts. This chain joins TRBV10-3 and TRBJ2-1, with a tentative D call TRBD2 (6 bases). This CDR3 comprises 16 residues. V was cut by 10 bases and J by 7 bases, with 26 bases left in between. CDR1 and CDR2 from the germline V gene are ENHRY and SYGVKD. The CDR3 DNA is TGTGCCACCTGCCTAAAAGCGCCAGAAAGCGGGAATGAGCAGTTCTTC. This gives the protein CATCLKAPESGNEQFF.

The V gene is TRBV25-1, the J gene TRBJ1-1, with 7 bases that match TRBD1. Germline V lookup: CDR1 MGHDK, CDR2 SYGVNS. The CDR3 runs to 13 residues. The trim removed 3 bases at V and 12 bases at J, leaving 10 bases unmatched. The CDR3, as DNA: TGTGCCAGCAGTGACAACAGGGGACCTTTTACTTTCTTT. It specifies CASSDNRGPFTFF.

This chain uses TRBV20-1 with TRBJ1-5; D gene uncertain. This CDR3 comprises 13 residues. Per the germline V gene, CDR1 is DFQATT and CDR2 is SNEGSKA (reference sequence). Trimming took 1 base from V and 9 from J, leaving 13 bases between them. CDR3 protein: CSARALGSSPQHF. DNA of the CDR3: TGCAGTGCTAGAGCGTTAGGGAGTTCGCCCCAGCATTTT.

This clonotype was picked up a small number of times. This rearrangement joins TRBV27 to TRBJ1-1, with 7 bases lining up with TRBD1. Trimming cost V 0 bases and J 4 bases; bases outside gene matches: 2. The germline V gene encodes CDR1 MNHEY and CDR2 SMNVEV (reference sequence). The CDR3 totals 14 residues. CDR3 loop: CASSLSGTATEAFF. DNA of the CDR3: TGTGCCAGCAGTTTATCCGGGACAGCCACTGAAGCTTTCTTT.

The chain couples TRBV20-1 to TRBJ2-1; 7 bases line up with TRBD2. Germline V gene data show CDR1 as DFQATT and CDR2 as SNEGSKA (reference sequence). This CDR3 spans 14 amino acids. J was trimmed by 7 bases and V by 5 bases; bases with no gene match: 11. CDR3 loop: CSAGGRAFRNEQFF. In nucleotides, the CDR3 is TGCAGTGCTGGAGGGAGGGCCTTTAGGAATGAGCAGTTCTTC.

Points on this clonotype: Compared with germline, one end of the junction differs, possibly owing to a read error. This chain connects TRBV7-2 to TRBJ2-4, with D perhaps being TRBD1 or TRBD2 (5 bases each). The CDR3 spans 11 residues. Per germline, CDR1 SGHTA and CDR2 FQGNSA. The CDR3 bases are TGTGCCAGCAGCTTGGTGGGACCCCTTGACTTC. This encodes CASSLVGPLDF.

J is TRBJ1-1 and V is TRBV20-1, with a tentative D call TRBD1 (5 bases). Germline V CDR1 and CDR2: DFQATT, SNEGSKA (reference sequence). The CDR3 runs to 16 residues. The V and J ends lost 0 bases and 2 bases respectively, with 16 bases between them. This CDR3 reads CSARDRIGAGNTEAFF. The CDR3 nucleotides are TGCAGTGCTAGAGATCGGATAGGGGCAGGAAACACTGAAGCTTTCTTT.

V and J are TRBV21-1 and TRBJ2-5; the D segment call TRBD1 is taken from the table without a DNA check. TRBV21-1 is given as a pseudogene. The CDR3 loop spans 13 amino acids. CDR3 residues: CASSFPGQETQYF. Written as DNA, the CDR3 is TGTGCCAGCAGCTTCCCCGGGCAAGAGACCCAGTACTTC.

This chain uses TRBV27 with TRBJ1-6; D remains ambiguous. V lost 5 bases, J lost 11 bases, and 13 bases lay in between. Germline values: CDR1 MNHEY, CDR2 SMNVEV (reference sequence). The CDR3 contains 13 residues. The CDR3 nucleotides read TGTGCCAGCAGTCCGTCGTGGGGTACACCCCTCCACTTT. Translated, it gives CASSPSWGTPLHF.

The chain recombines TRBV15 with TRBJ2-4; TRBD2 aligns across 13 bases. The CDR3 runs 16 residues. Germline lookup yields CDR1 LNHNV and CDR2 YYDKDF (reference sequence). J was trimmed by 10 bases and V by 3 bases; bases with no gene match: 9. CDR3 protein: CATSSRGTSGKGIQYF. DNA of the CDR3: TGTGCCACCAGCAGCCGAGGGACTAGCGGGAAGGGAATTCAGTACTTC.

The chain uses TRBV19 and TRBJ2-3; no definite D call. CDR3 length equals 15 residues. CDR1 LNHDA and CDR2 SQIVND come from the germline V gene (reference sequence). Trimming cost V 3 bases and J 0 bases, with 10 bases left between them. CDR3 loop: CASSIRRRSTDTQYF. In DNA form, the CDR3 reads TGTGCCAGTAGTATTAGGCGAAGGAGCACAGATACGCAGTATTTT.

This clonotype appeared a few times. V usage is TRBV10-2 and J usage is TRBJ2-1; D is possibly TRBD2 (6 bases). This CDR3 has 14 amino acids. Per the germline V gene, CDR1 is WSHSY and CDR2 is SAAADI. V shed 0 bases and J shed 10 bases, with 13 bases lying between them. This chain's CDR3 is CASSESFGGSEQFF. CDR3 DNA: TGCGCCAGCAGTGAGTCGTTCGGGGGTAGCGAGCAGTTCTTC.

The chain joins TRBV5-1 to TRBJ2-3; D might be TRBD2 (7 bases). Germline-derived CDR1 and CDR2 are SGHRS and YFSETQ. This CDR3 spans 13 amino acids. Trimming shortened V by 7 bases and J by 2 bases, and 11 bases separated the two germline ends. The chain's CDR3 is CASRGAHTDTQYF. The CDR3 nucleotides read TGCGCCAGCCGGGGGGCCCACACAGATACGCAGTATTTT.

This clonotype was seen at least ten times. The chain uses TRBV12-3 or TRBV12-4 and TRBJ2-3; the D gene is possibly TRBD2 (6 bases). The CDR3 runs 14 residues. Trimming left V 4 bases short and J 2 bases short, with 10 bases between. CDR3 nucleotides: TGTGCCAGCAGTTGGGGGACTTTCACAGATACGCAGTATTTT. Its translation: CASSWGTFTDTQYF.

The V and J genes are TRBV29-1 and TRBJ2-3; either TRBD1 or TRBD2 may fit D (5 bases each). This CDR3 has 15 amino acids. Trimming shortened V by 1 base and J by 4 bases, and 15 bases separated the two germline ends. CDR1 and CDR2 from the germline V gene are SQVTM and ANQGSEA. DNA of the CDR3: TGCAGCGTTGAAGGGCAGGGAGTACCCTCAGATACGCAGTATTTT. This encodes CSVEGQGVPSDTQYF.

The V and J genes are TRBV6-1 and TRBJ1-6, with D unclear. Germline assignment: CDR1 MNHNS and CDR2 SASEGT. The CDR3 covers 15 residues. V lost 4 bases, J lost 7 bases, and 14 bases lay in between. The CDR3 coding sequence is TGTGCCAGCAGTGGCGAAGAACGGTGGAATTCACCCCTCCACTTT. Translating it yields CASSGEERWNSPLHF.

The gene calls are TRBV3-1 and TRBJ2-2; D is unresolved. This CDR3 spans 15 amino acids. V dropped 3 bases and J dropped 4 bases, with 12 bases sitting between them. Germline V gene sequence: CDR1 LGHDT, CDR2 YNNKEL (reference sequence). CDR3 amino acids: CASSQAQILTGELFF. The CDR3 DNA reads as TGTGCCAGCAGCCAGGCACAGATTCTCACCGGGGAGCTGTTTTTT.

The rearrangement joins TRBV7-2 to TRBJ2-4, with D possibly being TRBD2 (6 bases). Germline-derived CDR1 and CDR2 are SGHTA and FQGNSA. The length of the CDR3 is 15 residues. V was clipped by 2 bases and J by 3 bases, with 11 bases between them. CDR3 in amino acids: CASSLPGVSKNIQYF. The CDR3, as DNA: TGTGCCAGCAGCTTACCGGGGGTTAGCAAAAACATTCAGTACTTC.

The J gene is TRBJ2-3, the V gene TRBV11-2; tentative D call: TRBD2 (6 bases). There are 15 residues in the CDR3. V gave up 5 bases and J gave up 2 bases, with 14 bases separating them. Germline assignment: CDR1 SGHAT and CDR2 FQNNGV. CDR3 amino acids: CASSQDGEVTDTQYF. The CDR3 nucleotides read TGTGCCAGCAGCCAGGACGGGGAGGTCACAGATACGCAGTATTTT.

This clonotype was detected only a few times. V usage is TRBV11-3 and J usage is TRBJ2-1; D is perhaps TRBD1 or TRBD2 (5 bases each). CDR1 is SGHNT, CDR2 YENEEA, per germline. The CDR3 has 15 amino acids. V was shortened by 5 bases and J by 6 bases, with 17 bases between the two germline ends. CDR3 in DNA: TGTGCCAGCAGCCGCCGGGACCAGGGCATCAATGAGCAGTTCTTC. This codes for CASSRRDQGINEQFF.

The sample holds a few counts of this clonotype. The chain is built from TRBV11-1 and TRBJ2-7; D unresolved. Trimming pared 3 bases from V and 0 bases from J, leaving 3 bases between. The CDR3 covers 12 residues. Germline CDR1 SGHAT, CDR2 FQDESV (reference sequence). The CDR3 nucleotides are TGTGCCAGCAGCTTTATCTCCTACGAGCAGTACTTC. This sequence encodes CASSFISYEQYF.

A few counts support this clonotype. This rearrangement joins TRBV29-1 to TRBJ2-1; D not resolved. V was pared by 6 bases and J by 0 bases, with 0 bases between. CDR1 is SQVTM and CDR2 is ANQGSEA in the germline V gene. This CDR3 region has 10 residues. CDR3 nucleotides: TGCAGCGTCTCCTACAATGAGCAGTTCTTC. Its protein is CSVSYNEQFF.

The gene calls are TRBV18 and TRBJ2-7; 9 bases are a match to TRBD1. This CDR3 is 14 amino acids long. V lost 1 base and J lost 6; bases outside the gene matches: 4. Germline V CDR1 and CDR2: KGHSH, LQKENI. The DNA of the CDR3 is TGTGCCAGCTCACCACGAGGGACAGGGATCGAGCAGTACTTC. It encodes CASSPRGTGIEQYF.

This chain uses TRBV10-3 with TRBJ2-3, with TRBD2 identical over 8 bases. The V segment lost 10 bases and the J segment 3 bases; nucleotides outside the gene matches: 9. The CDR3 is 14 amino acids. CDR1 and CDR2 from the germline V gene are ENHRY and SYGVKD. CDR3 sequence: CASATSGDTDTQYF. The CDR3 DNA reads as TGTGCCAGTGCTACTAGCGGAGATACAGATACGCAGTATTTT.

The table lists this clonotype with a few counts. The CDR3 sequence: CASSFYLPDRGEMNEQFF. CDR3 coding DNA: TGCGCCAGCAGCTTCTACCTTCCTGACAGGGGAGAGATGAATGAGCAGTTCTTC. This rearrangement joins TRBV5-1 to TRBJ2-1, with 8 positions matching TRBD1. J lost 7 bases, V lost 2 bases, and 17 bases had no gene match. The CDR3 sequence is 18 residues long. CDR1 and CDR2 from the germline V gene are SGHRS and YFSETQ.